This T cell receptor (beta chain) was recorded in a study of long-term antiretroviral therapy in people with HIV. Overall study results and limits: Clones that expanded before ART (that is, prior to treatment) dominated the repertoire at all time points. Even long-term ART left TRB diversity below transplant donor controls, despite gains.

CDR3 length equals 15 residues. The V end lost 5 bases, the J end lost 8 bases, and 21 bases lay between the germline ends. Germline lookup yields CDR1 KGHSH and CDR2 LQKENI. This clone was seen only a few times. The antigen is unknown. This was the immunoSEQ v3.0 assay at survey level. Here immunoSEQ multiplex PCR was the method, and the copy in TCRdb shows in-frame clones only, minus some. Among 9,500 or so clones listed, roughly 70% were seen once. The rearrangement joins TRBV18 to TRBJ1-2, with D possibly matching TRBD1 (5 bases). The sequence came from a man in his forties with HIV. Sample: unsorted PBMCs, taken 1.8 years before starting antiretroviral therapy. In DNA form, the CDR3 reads TGTGCCAGCTCATCCGGCGGGGCGAGGGAAGGCGGCTACACCTTC. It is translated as CASSSGGAREGGYTF.